The source of this T cell receptor (beta chain) is a study of T-cell memory formation after mild COVID-19. Across the whole study: Largely donor-specific TCR clusters were found.

On this clonotype: Its specificity is unknown.

Germline V CDR1 and CDR2: MNHEY, SVGAGI. The CDR3 is 15 amino acids. Trimming removed 7 bases at V and 9 bases at J, with 19 bases between. General observations from the study: The appearance of some responding clones in pre-infection memory suggested that cross-reactive memory joined.

TCRdb itself ran the 5' RACE reads through MiXCR, one entry per CDR3 protein. This table has approximately 210,000 distinct CDR3 sequences, about 17% appearing once. Sequenced: PBMCs or a T cell subset sorted from them (not recorded which). This clonotype originated in an adult woman who had mild COVID-19 (a few samples of this study predate the infection). Cell type and time point are not known. The genes are TRBV6-5 and TRBJ1-6; a possible D gene is TRBD1 (6 bases). CDR3 sequence reads: CASTRGHGTGSPLHF. As DNA, the CDR3 is TGTGCCAGCACCAGGGGCCACGGTACGGGTTCACCCCTCCACTTT.